This T cell receptor (beta chain) is from a study of T cell responses to AZD1222 COVID-19 vaccine. Study outcomes and limitations: Baseline seropositivity characterized only a handful of AZD1222 recipients. Unmutated variant regions are reportedly the target of nearly half of TCRs that are spike-specific. Mostly white British, mostly female donors; authors suggested clonal diversity may be underestimated.

Regarding this clone: Its matching antigen is unknown.

Whether given at about 4 or about 12 weeks, second doses were pooled. V trimming: 2 bases; J trimming: 2 bases; junction bases outside the gene matches: 5. CDR3 size: 16 residues. Germline CDR1 and CDR2: SGHVS and FNYEAQ. Produced via immunoSEQ multiplex PCR; TCRdb's table is partial and in-frame only. This repertoire shows 90,000 to 130,000 clones, around nine tenths found once; its top ten account for almost 2.5%. J is TRBJ2-3 and V is TRBV7-6; 9 bases map to TRBD2. The sample was peripheral blood, taken 28 days after the second AZD1222 dose. This TCR was sampled from an adult who received the AZD1222 COVID-19 vaccine. The CDR3 DNA reads TGTGCCAGCAGCTTAATCCTAGCGGGGACCACAGATACGCAGTATTTT. This gives the protein CASSLILAGTTDTQYF.